This TCR beta chain was retrieved from a study of T cell changes during pregnancy in multiple sclerosis. Measured with immunoSEQ multiplex PCR; TCRdb has only the in-frame clones, and not every one. The sample includes some 60,000 clones, 90% of them seen just once. Germline lookup yields CDR1 SGDLS and CDR2 YYNGEE. V lost 3 bases to trimming and J lost 5 bases; unmatched junction nucleotides: 4. The CDR3 has 14 residues. The source of this sequence is a female donor in good health, enrolled as a control in a pregnancy study. This chain uses TRBV9 with TRBJ2-5; 10 bases are a match to TRBD2. The specimen was peripheral blood, collected in the first trimester of pregnancy. DNA of the CDR3: TGTGCCAGCAGCGCTAGCGGGAGTCGGGAGACCCAGTACTTC. Its translation: CASSASGSRETQYF.